A selection of T cell receptor beta chains follows, all from one sample in a study of metastatic and nonmetastatic thyroid tumors. TCRdb re-clonotyped the PCR reads through MiXCR. This sample carries fewer than 25,000 clones, approximately 21% of them seen once, and the ten largest clones take 10% to 15%. The sequenced sample consisted of blood. The receptors were sampled from a male donor with papillary thyroid cancer or a benign thyroid nodule (not recorded which). Some clones in this sample may be carry-over from other donors' samples. Each CDR3 is given without its conserved first and last residue. A D gene is named only where the DNA matches it firmly.

j_call cdr3_length d_call v_call cdr3_aa
TRBJ2-7 17 . TRBV7-8 ASLTPRSLREGAIYEQY
TRBJ1-2 10 . TRBV5-6 ASSHREEGYT
TRBJ2-7 13 TRBD2 TRBV6-2/TRBV6-3 ASSQGGSQPYEQY
TRBJ2-5 15 . TRBV6-1 ACSEVGIGRSQETRY
TRBJ1-1 11 . TRBV27 ASSVSGATEAF
TRBJ2-7 14 TRBD2 TRBV3-1 ASSQPGTSGNHEQY
TRBJ2-3 15 TRBD2 TRBV4-3 ASSQCRLAGVGDTQY
TRBJ1-2 13 TRBD1 TRBV19 ASSMTGQGGFGYT
TRBJ2-1 13 TRBD2 TRBV5-1 ASSPGLVSYNEQF
TRBJ2-2 12 . TRBV4-2 ASSQVSGTGELF
TRBJ2-7 12 . TRBV20-1 SARLPTSSYEQY
TRBJ1-2 13 TRBD1 TRBV3-1 ASSSPGQGASGYT
TRBJ2-7 13 . TRBV20-1 SARVPTRAVHEQY
TRBJ2-2 11 TRBD1 TRBV19 ASDRGYTGELF
TRBJ1-2 12 . TRBV12-3/TRBV12-4 ASSLEAEFYGYT
TRBJ1-1 12 . TRBV20-1 SARVGGFNTEAF
TRBJ1-2 13 . TRBV28 ASRRERGRDYGYT
TRBJ2-7 10 . TRBV18 ASSKSGYEQY